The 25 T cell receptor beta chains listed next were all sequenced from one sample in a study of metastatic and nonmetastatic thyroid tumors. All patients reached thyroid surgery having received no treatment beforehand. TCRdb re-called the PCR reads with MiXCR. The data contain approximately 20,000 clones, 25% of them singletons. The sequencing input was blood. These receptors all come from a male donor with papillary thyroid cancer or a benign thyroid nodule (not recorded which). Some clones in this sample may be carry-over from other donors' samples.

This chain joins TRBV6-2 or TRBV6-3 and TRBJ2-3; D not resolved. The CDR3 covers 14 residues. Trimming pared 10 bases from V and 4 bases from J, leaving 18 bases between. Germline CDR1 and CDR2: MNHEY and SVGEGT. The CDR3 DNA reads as TGTGCCACCCTACACAGTATACTGCCAGATACGCAGTATTTT. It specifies CATLHSILPDTQYF.

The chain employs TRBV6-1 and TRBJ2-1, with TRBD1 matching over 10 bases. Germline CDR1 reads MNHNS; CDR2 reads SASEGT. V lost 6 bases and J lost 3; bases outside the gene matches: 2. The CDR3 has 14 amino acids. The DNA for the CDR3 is TGTGCCAGCAGCCGGACAGGGGGCTACAATGAGCAGTTCTTC. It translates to CASSRTGGYNEQFF.

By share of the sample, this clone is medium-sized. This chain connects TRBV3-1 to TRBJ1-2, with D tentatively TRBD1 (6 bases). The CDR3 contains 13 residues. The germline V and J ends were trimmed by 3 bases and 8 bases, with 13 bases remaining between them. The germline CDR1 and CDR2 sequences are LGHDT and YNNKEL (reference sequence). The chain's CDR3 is CASSQRQVGGYTF. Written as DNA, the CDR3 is TGTGCCAGCAGCCAGCGACAGGTTGGGGGCTACACCTTC.

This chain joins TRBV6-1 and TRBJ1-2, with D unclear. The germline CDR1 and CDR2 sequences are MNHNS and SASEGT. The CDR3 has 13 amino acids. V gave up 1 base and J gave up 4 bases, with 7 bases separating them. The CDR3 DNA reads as TGTGCCAGCAGTGAAGAAGGCCTCTATGGCTACACCTTC. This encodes CASSEEGLYGYTF.

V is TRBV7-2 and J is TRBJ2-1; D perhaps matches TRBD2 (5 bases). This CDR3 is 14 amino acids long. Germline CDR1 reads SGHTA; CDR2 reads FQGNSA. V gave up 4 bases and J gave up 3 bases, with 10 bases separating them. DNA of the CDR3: TGTGCCAGCAGCTGGAACCGGGACTACAATGAGCAGTTCTTC. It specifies CASSWNRDYNEQFF.

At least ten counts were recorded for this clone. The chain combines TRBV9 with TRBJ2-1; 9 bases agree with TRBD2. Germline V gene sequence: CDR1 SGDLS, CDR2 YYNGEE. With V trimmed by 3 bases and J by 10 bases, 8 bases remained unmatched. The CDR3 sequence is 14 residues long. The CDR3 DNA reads TGTGCCAGCAGCGCCGAGGGACTAGCTGGCGAGCAGTTCTTC. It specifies CASSAEGLAGEQFF.

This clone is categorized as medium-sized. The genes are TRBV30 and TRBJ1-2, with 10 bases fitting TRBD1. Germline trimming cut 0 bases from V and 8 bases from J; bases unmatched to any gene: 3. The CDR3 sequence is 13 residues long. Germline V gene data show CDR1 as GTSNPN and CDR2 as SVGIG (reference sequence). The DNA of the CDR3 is TGTGCCTGGAGTGTAGGGACAGGGGTAGGCTACACCTTC. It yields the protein CAWSVGTGVGYTF.

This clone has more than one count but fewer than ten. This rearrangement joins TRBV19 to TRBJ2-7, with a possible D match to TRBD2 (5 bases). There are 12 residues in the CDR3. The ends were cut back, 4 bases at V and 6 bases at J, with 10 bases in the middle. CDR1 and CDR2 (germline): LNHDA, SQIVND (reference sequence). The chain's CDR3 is CASSNGLREQYF. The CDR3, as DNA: TGTGCCAGTAGTAATGGACTGCGCGAGCAGTACTTC.

The CDR3, as DNA: TGCAGTGCTAGAGTCCTTAATGAGCAGTTCTTC. Amino acid sequence: CSARVLNEQFF. V gene TRBV20-1 combines with J gene TRBJ2-1, with no clear D. The CDR3 extends over 11 amino acids. Trimming cost V 1 base and J 7 bases, with 5 bases left between them. Germline-derived CDR1 and CDR2 are DFQATT and SNEGSKA (reference sequence).

CDR3 sequence: CATSDSWADTQYF. In nucleotides, the CDR3 is TGTGCCACCAGTGATTCGTGGGCGGATACGCAGTATTTT. The J gene is TRBJ2-3, the V gene TRBV24-1; D call uncertain. V was shortened by 2 bases and J by 6 bases, with 8 bases between the two germline ends. CDR3 length: 13 amino acids. CDR1 and CDR2 from the germline V gene are KGHDR and SFDVKD.

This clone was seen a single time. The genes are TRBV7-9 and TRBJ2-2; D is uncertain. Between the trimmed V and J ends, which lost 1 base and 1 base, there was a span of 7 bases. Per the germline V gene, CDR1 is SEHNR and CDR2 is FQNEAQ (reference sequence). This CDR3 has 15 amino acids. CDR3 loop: CASSLVTGNTGELFF. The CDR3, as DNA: TGTGCCAGCAGCTTAGTAACCGGGAACACCGGGGAGCTGTTTTTT.

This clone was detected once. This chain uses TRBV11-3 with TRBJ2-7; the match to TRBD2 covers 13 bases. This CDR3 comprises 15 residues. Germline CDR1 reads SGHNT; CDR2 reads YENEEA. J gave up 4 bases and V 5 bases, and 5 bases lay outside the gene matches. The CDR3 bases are TGTGCCAGCAGCCGAGGGACTAGCGGGAATTACGAGCAGTACTTC. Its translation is CASSRGTSGNYEQYF.

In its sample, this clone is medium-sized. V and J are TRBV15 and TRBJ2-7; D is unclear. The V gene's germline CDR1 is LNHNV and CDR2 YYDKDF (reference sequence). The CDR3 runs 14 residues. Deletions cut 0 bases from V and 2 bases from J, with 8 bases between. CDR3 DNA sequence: TGTGCCACCAGCAGAGACAGGCAGGCCTACGAGCAGTACTTC. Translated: CATSRDRQAYEQYF.

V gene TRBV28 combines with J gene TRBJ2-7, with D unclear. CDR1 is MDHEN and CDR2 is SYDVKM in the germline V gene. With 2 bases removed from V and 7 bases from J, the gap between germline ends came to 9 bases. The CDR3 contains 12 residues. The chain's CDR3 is CASSLRLWEQYF. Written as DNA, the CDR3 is TGTGCCAGCAGTTTAAGGCTCTGGGAGCAGTACTTC.

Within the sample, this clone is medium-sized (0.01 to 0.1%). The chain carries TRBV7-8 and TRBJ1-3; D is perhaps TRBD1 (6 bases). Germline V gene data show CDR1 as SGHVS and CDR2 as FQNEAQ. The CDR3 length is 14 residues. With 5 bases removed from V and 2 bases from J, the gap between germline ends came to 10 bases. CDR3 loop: CASSLGTTGNTIYF. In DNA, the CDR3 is TGTGCCAGCAGCCTGGGGACAACTGGAAACACCATATATTTT.

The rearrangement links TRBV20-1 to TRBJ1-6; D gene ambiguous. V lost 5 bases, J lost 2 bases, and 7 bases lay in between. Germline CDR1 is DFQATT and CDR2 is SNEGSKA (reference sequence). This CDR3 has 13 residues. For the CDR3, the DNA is TGCAGTGCTGCGGACGCCTATAATTCACCCCTCCACTTT. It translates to CSAADAYNSPLHF.

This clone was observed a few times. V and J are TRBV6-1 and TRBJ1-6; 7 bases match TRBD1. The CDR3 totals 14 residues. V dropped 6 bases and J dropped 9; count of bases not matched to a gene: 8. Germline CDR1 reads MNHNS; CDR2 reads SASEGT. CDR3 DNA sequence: TGTGCCAGCAGGAGTGGTCAGGGGGGTTCACCCCTCCACTTT. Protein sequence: CASRSGQGGSPLHF.

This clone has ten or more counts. CDR3 region: CASSPGAGPKGNKGYF. The CDR3 region has the DNA TGTGCCAGCTCACCAGGGGCCGGCCCGAAGGGGAATAAGGGCTACTTC. V is TRBV18 and J is TRBJ2-7, with a tentative D call TRBD1 (5 bases). V gave up 2 bases and J gave up 13 bases, with 27 bases separating them. The CDR3 covers 16 residues. Per the germline V gene, CDR1 is KGHSH and CDR2 is LQKENI.

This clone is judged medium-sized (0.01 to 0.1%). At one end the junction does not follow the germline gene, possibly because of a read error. CDR3 sequence: CSAGDLGNYGYTF. In nucleotides, the CDR3 is TGCAGTGCTGGAGACTTGGGAAACTATGGCTACACCTTC. V usage is TRBV20-1 and J usage is TRBJ1-2, with D unclear. From germline, CDR1 is DFQATT and CDR2 SNEGSKA (reference sequence). This CDR3 comprises 13 residues.

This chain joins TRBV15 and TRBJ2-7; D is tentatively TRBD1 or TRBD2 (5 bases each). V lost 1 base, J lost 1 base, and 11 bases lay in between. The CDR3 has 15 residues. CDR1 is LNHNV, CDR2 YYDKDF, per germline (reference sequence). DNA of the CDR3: TGTGCCACCAGCAGAGCGGGGACGGCATCCTACGAGCAGTACTTC. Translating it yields CATSRAGTASYEQYF.

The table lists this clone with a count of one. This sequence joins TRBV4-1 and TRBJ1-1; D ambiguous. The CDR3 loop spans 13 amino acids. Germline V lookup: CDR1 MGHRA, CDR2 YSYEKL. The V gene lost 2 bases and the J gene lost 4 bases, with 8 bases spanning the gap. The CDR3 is CASSQREITEAFF. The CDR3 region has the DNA TGCGCCAGCAGCCAACGGGAGATCACTGAAGCTTTCTTT.

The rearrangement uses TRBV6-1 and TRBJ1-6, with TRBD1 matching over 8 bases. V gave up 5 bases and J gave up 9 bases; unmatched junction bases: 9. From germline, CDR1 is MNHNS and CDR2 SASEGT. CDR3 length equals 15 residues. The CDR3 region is CASSLMTGDGSPLHF. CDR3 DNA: TGTGCCAGCAGTCTGATGACAGGGGATGGTTCACCCCTCCACTTT.

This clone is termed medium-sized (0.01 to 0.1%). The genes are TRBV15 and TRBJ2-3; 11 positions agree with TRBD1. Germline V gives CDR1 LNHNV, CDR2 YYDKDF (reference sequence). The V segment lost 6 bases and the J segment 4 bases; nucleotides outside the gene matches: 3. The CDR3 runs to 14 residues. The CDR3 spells CATSPGQGADTQYF. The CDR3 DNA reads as TGTGCCACCAGTCCGGGACAGGGGGCAGATACGCAGTATTTT.

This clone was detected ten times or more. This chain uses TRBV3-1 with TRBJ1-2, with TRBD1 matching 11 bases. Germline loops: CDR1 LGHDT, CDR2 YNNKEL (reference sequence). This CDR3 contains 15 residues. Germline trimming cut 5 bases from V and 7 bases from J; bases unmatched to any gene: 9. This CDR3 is CASSGPGQGVIGYTF. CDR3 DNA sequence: TGTGCCAGCAGCGGTCCGGGACAGGGGGTCATTGGCTACACCTTC.

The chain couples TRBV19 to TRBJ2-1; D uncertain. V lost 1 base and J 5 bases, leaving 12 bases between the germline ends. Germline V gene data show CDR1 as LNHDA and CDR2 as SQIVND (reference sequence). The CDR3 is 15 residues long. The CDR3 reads CASSIGRQRDNEQFF. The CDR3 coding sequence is TGTGCCAGTAGTATAGGGAGACAACGGGACAATGAGCAGTTCTTC. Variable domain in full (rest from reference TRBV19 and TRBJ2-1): DGGITQSPKYLFRKEGQNVTLSCEQNLNHDAMYWYRQDPGQGLRLIYYSQIVNDFQKGDIAEGYSVSREKKESFPLTVTSAQKNPTAFYLCASSIGRQRDNEQFFGPGTRLTVL.